The rows below give T cell receptor beta chains drawn from one sample of a study of human T cells and chemical hapten exposure. TCRdb re-derived calls from the RACE reads in MiXCR, one entry per CDR3 protein. The sample shows more than 70,000 distinct CDR3 sequences, just under 9% of them seen only once. The sequencing sample was made of whole blood. These TCRs come from a female donor in good health. Some clones in this sample may be carry-over from other donors' samples. The CDR3 runs from the conserved cysteine through the conserved F or W. Fields, in order: D gene, clone size, J gene, V gene, CDR3 protein, CDR3 DNA. D genes are given only for firm matches. Clone size appears in some rows only: once, few, many, or a class for an expanded clone.

D: TRBD1
size: few
J: TRBJ2-2
V: TRBV5-1
CDR3: CASSLERTGGAGELFF
DNA: TGCGCCAGCAGCTTGGAAAGGACAGGGGGCGCCGGGGAGCTGTTTTTT

D: TRBD2
size: many
J: TRBJ2-1
V: TRBV12-5
CDR3: CASVSSGLGGEQFF
DNA: TGTGCTAGTGTTTCTAGCGGACTGGGGGGTGAGCAGTTCTTC

D: TRBD2
size: few
J: TRBJ2-3
V: TRBV27
CDR3: CATSSGVYTDTQYF
DNA: TGTGCCACCTCTAGCGGGGTTTACACAGATACGCAGTATTTT

D: .
size: .
J: TRBJ2-3
V: TRBV28
CDR3: CASSLRFLRDSTDTQYF
DNA: TGTGCCAGCAGTTTAAGGTTCCTCCGGGACAGCACAGATACGCAGTATTTT

D: .
size: few
J: TRBJ1-4
V: TRBV7-9
CDR3: CASSGGPTNEKLFF
DNA: TGTGCCAGCAGCGGGGGGCCAACTAATGAAAAACTGTTTTTT

D: .
size: few
J: TRBJ2-7
V: TRBV6-2/TRBV6-3
CDR3: CASSYGGEYEQYF
DNA: TGTGCCAGCAGTTACGGCGGGGAGTACGAGCAGTACTTC

D: TRBD1
size: .
J: TRBJ2-6
V: TRBV2
CDR3: CARFSGTATLSGANVLTF
DNA: TGTGCCAGGTTCTCCGGGACAGCGACTCTCTCTGGGGCCAACGTCCTGACTTTC

D: .
size: .
J: TRBJ2-3
V: TRBV7-9
CDR3: CASSPPPEDTSTDTQYF
DNA: TGTGCCAGCAGCCCCCCCCCCGAGGATACCAGCACAGATACGCAGTATTTT

D: .
size: few
J: TRBJ2-1
V: TRBV28
CDR3: CASSITPGYVDNEQFF
DNA: TGTGCCAGCAGTATCACTCCTGGTTATGTAGACAATGAGCAGTTCTTC

D: TRBD2
size: .
J: TRBJ2-7
V: TRBV14
CDR3: CASSQPGLHSYEQYF
DNA: TGTGCCAGCAGCCAACCGGGACTACACTCCTACGAGCAGTACTTC

D: TRBD1
size: .
J: TRBJ2-5
V: TRBV24-1
CDR3: CATSDLQGGEQETQYF
DNA: TGTGCCACCAGTGATTTGCAAGGGGGCGAGCAAGAGACCCAGTACTTC

D: .
size: few
J: TRBJ2-1
V: TRBV6-2/TRBV6-3
CDR3: CASSLQTRGNEQFF
DNA: TGTGCCAGCAGTTTACAGACGAGGGGTAATGAGCAGTTCTTC

D: .
size: few
J: TRBJ2-3
V: TRBV4-1
CDR3: CASSHILATQYF
DNA: TGCGCCAGCAGCCACATACTAGCAACGCAGTATTTT

D: .
size: few
J: TRBJ2-3
V: TRBV7-2
CDR3: CASSSPGQPTDTQYF
DNA: TGTGCCAGCAGCTCCCCCGGACAGCCCACAGATACGCAGTATTTT

D: .
size: few
J: TRBJ2-2
V: TRBV9
CDR3: CASNDRDSSTGELFF
DNA: TGTGCCAGCAATGACCGGGACTCTTCCACCGGGGAGCTGTTTTTT

D: .
size: few
J: TRBJ2-5
V: TRBV12-3/TRBV12-4
CDR3: CASSFGIHGQETQYF
DNA: TGTGCCAGCAGTTTCGGCATTCACGGACAAGAGACCCAGTACTTC

D: TRBD1
size: .
J: TRBJ2-7
V: TRBV13
CDR3: CASSLGGTGRAEQYF
DNA: TGTGCCAGCAGCTTAGGTGGGACAGGGAGAGCCGAGCAGTACTTC

D: TRBD2
size: few
J: TRBJ2-1
V: TRBV19
CDR3: CASRPGLAGGEQFF
DNA: TGTGCCAGTCGACCGGGACTAGCGGGCGGCGAGCAGTTCTTC

D: .
size: few
J: TRBJ1-5
V: TRBV16
CDR3: CASSHSGTGNQPQHF
DNA: TGTGCCAGCAGCCATTCGGGGACGGGCAATCAGCCCCAGCATTTT

D: TRBD2
size: few
J: TRBJ2-1
V: TRBV12-3/TRBV12-4
CDR3: CASSFLLAGVNEQFF
DNA: TGTGCCAGCAGTTTCCTACTAGCGGGAGTTAATGAGCAGTTCTTC

D: TRBD1
size: few
J: TRBJ2-1
V: TRBV28
CDR3: CASRVGQGPYNEQFF
DNA: TGTGCCAGCAGGGTGGGACAGGGACCCTACAATGAGCAGTTCTTC

D: TRBD2
size: .
J: TRBJ2-1
V: TRBV5-1
CDR3: CASSLGLAASYNEQFF
DNA: TGCGCCAGCAGCTTGGGACTAGCGGCCTCCTACAATGAGCAGTTCTTC

D: TRBD1
size: .
J: TRBJ2-1
V: TRBV3-1
CDR3: CASSGRDRYNEQFF
DNA: TGTGCCAGCAGCGGCAGGGACAGATACAATGAGCAGTTCTTC

D: .
size: .
J: TRBJ2-6
V: TRBV7-9
CDR3: CASSHRVSGANVLTF
DNA: TGTGCCAGCAGCCACCGGGTCTCTGGGGCCAACGTCCTGACTTTC

D: .
size: few
J: TRBJ1-1
V: TRBV6-2/TRBV6-3
CDR3: CASSYRDRGTEAFF
DNA: TGTGCCAGCAGTTACAGGGATCGGGGCACTGAAGCTTTCTTT

D: TRBD2
size: .
J: TRBJ2-3
V: TRBV4-1
CDR3: CASSLASGRFTDTQYF
DNA: TGCGCCAGCAGCCTTGCTAGCGGGAGGTTCACAGATACGCAGTATTTT

D: .
size: few
J: TRBJ1-2
V: TRBV30
CDR3: CAWSAPAAMANYGYTF
DNA: TGTGCCTGGAGTGCTCCTGCCGCCATGGCTAACTATGGCTACACCTTC

D: TRBD2
size: .
J: TRBJ2-1
V: TRBV20-1
CDR3: CSAINLAGGSYNEQFF
DNA: TGCAGTGCTATAAACCTAGCGGGCGGATCCTACAATGAGCAGTTCTTC

D: TRBD1
size: .
J: TRBJ2-2
V: TRBV7-3
CDR3: CASSLKGQGTGELFF
DNA: TGTGCCAGCAGCTTAAAGGGACAGGGAACGGGGGAGCTGTTTTTT

D: .
size: few
J: TRBJ2-7
V: TRBV7-2
CDR3: CASSLYTEQYF
DNA: TGTGCCAGCAGCTTATATACCGAGCAGTACTTC

D: .
size: few
J: TRBJ2-5
V: TRBV24-1
CDR3: CATSESGTQETQYF
DNA: TGTGCCACCAGTGAATCCGGGACACAAGAGACCCAGTACTTC

D: .
size: few
J: TRBJ1-1
V: TRBV19
CDR3: CASDRGNTEAFF
DNA: TGTGCCAGTGATCGGGGGAACACTGAAGCTTTCTTT

D: .
size: few
J: TRBJ2-3
V: TRBV20-1
CDR3: CSVDSGRTDTQYF
DNA: TGCAGTGTGGACAGCGGGCGGACAGATACGCAGTATTTT

D: .
size: .
J: TRBJ2-3
V: TRBV21-1
CDR3: CASSKDETDTQYF
DNA: TGTGCCAGCAGCAAAGACGAGACAGATACGCAGTATTTT

D: TRBD2
size: .
J: TRBJ2-3
V: TRBV6-2/TRBV6-3
CDR3: CATKPSGRGDTQYF
DNA: TGTGCCACCAAGCCCAGCGGGAGAGGAGATACGCAGTATTTT

D: TRBD2
size: many
J: TRBJ2-3
V: TRBV7-2
CDR3: CASSLGGLTTDTQYF
DNA: TGTGCCAGCAGCTTAGGGGGACTAACCACAGATACGCAGTATTTT

D: .
size: few
J: TRBJ1-2
V: TRBV12-3/TRBV12-4
CDR3: CASTLDSWGYTF
DNA: TGTGCCAGCACCTTGGACTCTTGGGGCTACACCTTC